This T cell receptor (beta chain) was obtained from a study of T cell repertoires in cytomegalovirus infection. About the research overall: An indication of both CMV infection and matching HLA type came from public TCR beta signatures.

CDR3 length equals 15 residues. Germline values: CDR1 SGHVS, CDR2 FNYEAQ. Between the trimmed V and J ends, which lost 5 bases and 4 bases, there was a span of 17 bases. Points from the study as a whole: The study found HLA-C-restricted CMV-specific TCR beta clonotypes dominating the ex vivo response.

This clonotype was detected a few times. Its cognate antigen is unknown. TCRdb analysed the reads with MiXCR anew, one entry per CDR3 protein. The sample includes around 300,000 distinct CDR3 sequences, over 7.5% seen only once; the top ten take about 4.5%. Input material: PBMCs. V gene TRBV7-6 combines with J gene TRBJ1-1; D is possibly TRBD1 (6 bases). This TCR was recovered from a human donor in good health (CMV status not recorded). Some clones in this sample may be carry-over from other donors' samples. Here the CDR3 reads CASSLLTGAATEAFF. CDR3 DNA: TGTGCCAGCAGCCTACTTACGGGGGCGGCCACTGAAGCTTTCTTT.